The 29 T cell receptor beta chains below all came from one sample that was sequenced in a study of blood T cell repertoires in COVID-19. Assay used: immunoSEQ multiplex PCR; TCRdb lists only in-frame clones, some missing. The top ten hold roughly 5% of the sample, which has about 160,000 clones, about 90% seen once. The specimen sequenced was peripheral blood. All receptors derive from a man aged 30-40 years with COVID-19, enrolled during active disease.

The chain joins TRBV6-2 or TRBV6-3 to TRBJ1-2; D remains unclear. The length of the CDR3 is 21 residues. Trimming removed 0 bases from V and 5 bases from J, with 31 bases in between. Germline V CDR1 and CDR2: MNHEY, SVGEGT. CDR3 amino acids: CASSYSLTPPTEPLWVYGYTF. As DNA, the CDR3 is TGTGCCAGCAGTTACTCGCTGACGCCCCCGACGGAGCCATTGTGGGTTTATGGCTACACCTTC.

This sequence joins TRBV5-4 and TRBJ1-2, with 12 bases fitting TRBD1. The CDR3 spans 18 residues. After removal of 2 bases from V and 6 bases from J, the junction contained 14 bases not matched to a gene. Germline V CDR1 and CDR2: SGHNT, YYREEE (reference sequence). CDR3 sequence (DNA): TGTGCCAGCAGCTTTAACCGGGACAGGGGGCGCGAGTCGAATGGCTACACCTTC. Translated, it gives CASSFNRDRGRESNGYTF.

CDR3: CASSLGQLFSGANVLTF. The CDR3 DNA sequence: TGTGCCAGCAGCTTGGGACAGCTCTTCTCTGGGGCCAACGTCCTGACTTTC. The genes are TRBV5-8 and TRBJ2-6; D perhaps matches TRBD1 (5 bases). This CDR3 is built from 17 residues. Trimming cost V 0 bases and J 0 bases, with 10 bases left between them. The germline V gene has CDR1 SGHTS and CDR2 YDEGEE.

The chain recombines TRBV9 with TRBJ1-1; TRBD1 is a possible D gene (5 bases). V lost 2 bases and J 3 bases, leaving 14 bases between the germline ends. The CDR3 loop spans 15 amino acids. Germline CDR1 reads SGDLS; CDR2 reads YYNGEE. The CDR3 loop reads CASSVQGNQDTEAFF. The CDR3 DNA follows: TGTGCCAGCAGCGTTCAGGGAAATCAAGACACTGAAGCTTTCTTT. The full variable domain, with the rest looked up from reference TRBV9 and TRBJ1-1, is DSGVTQTPKHLITATGQRVTLRCSPRSGDLSVYWYQQSLDQGLQFLIQYYNGEERAKGNILERFSAQQFPDLHSELNLSSLELGDSALYFCASSVQGNQDTEAFFGQGTRLTVV.

The rearrangement joins TRBV5-6 to TRBJ1-5; D is perhaps TRBD1 (6 bases). Trimming cost V 0 bases and J 3 bases, with 13 bases left between them. Germline values: CDR1 SGHDT, CDR2 YYEEEE. The CDR3 runs to 16 residues. The CDR3 nucleotides read TGTGCCAGCAGCTTGGCGGGCAGGGGAGTCAATCAGCCCCAGCATTTT. It encodes CASSLAGRGVNQPQHF.

This rearrangement joins TRBV2 to TRBJ2-1; 9 positions agree with TRBD2. The germline V gene encodes CDR1 SNHLY and CDR2 FYNNEI. This CDR3 has 23 amino acids. J gave up 6 bases and V 8 bases, and 35 bases lay outside the gene matches. CDR3 sequence: CASARPGDLKSGTSSRLGNEQFF. In DNA form, the CDR3 reads TGTGCCAGCGCAAGGCCCGGCGACCTAAAATCCGGGACTAGCAGCCGGTTGGGCAATGAGCAGTTCTTC.

The chain is built from TRBV7-9 and TRBJ1-1; D is unclear. Germline assignment: CDR1 SEHNR and CDR2 FQNEAQ (reference sequence). The CDR3 contains 11 residues. V lost 4 bases, J lost 8 bases, and 8 bases lay in between. The CDR3 sequence: CASSSLREAFF. The CDR3 region has the DNA TGTGCCAGCAGCTCCCTCCGGGAAGCTTTCTTT.

This clone was picked up a small number of times. J is TRBJ2-1 and V is TRBV2; TRBD1 might be the D (6 bases). This CDR3 spans 15 amino acids. Trimming cost V 1 base and J 3 bases, with 10 bases left between them. Germline CDR1 and CDR2: SNHLY and FYNNEI. The CDR3 sequence: CASSEDRAFYNEQFF. CDR3 DNA sequence: TGTGCCAGCAGTGAAGACAGGGCCTTCTACAATGAGCAGTTCTTC.

This clone was counted between two and nine times. The V and J genes are TRBV2 and TRBJ1-1; possibly TRBD1 for D (5 bases). The CDR3 has 14 residues. The ends were cut back, 4 bases at V and 4 bases at J, with 13 bases in the middle. In germline, CDR1 is SNHLY, CDR2 FYNNEI. The CDR3 loop reads CASSVRGAGTEAFF. The CDR3 region has the DNA TGTGCCAGCAGTGTAAGGGGAGCGGGCACTGAAGCTTTCTTT.

J is TRBJ2-1 and V is TRBV29-1; 10 bases fit TRBD1. CDR3 length equals 14 residues. V shed 4 bases and J 13 bases; nucleotides not matched to a gene: 13. CDR1 is SQVTM, CDR2 ANQGSEA, per germline. The CDR3 is CSVVGALDRGVQFF. CDR3 DNA sequence: TGCAGCGTTGTAGGGGCCTTGGACAGGGGGGTTCAGTTCTTC.

The V and J genes are TRBV7-9 and TRBJ2-5; possible D gene TRBD2, 6 bases. V was pared by 5 bases and J by 4 bases, with 17 bases between. The CDR3 has 15 amino acids. Germline values: CDR1 SEHNR, CDR2 FQNEAQ (reference sequence). In DNA, the CDR3 is TGTGCCAGCAGCACCCCGACTAGGGGTCCAGAGACCCAGTACTTC. Residues: CASSTPTRGPETQYF.

The chain has TRBV5-1 and TRBJ1-1; 9 nucleotides agree with TRBD1. Losses at the gene ends were 4 bases for V and 4 bases for J; bases not matched to a gene: 5. Germline V gene data show CDR1 as SGHRS and CDR2 as YFSETQ. CDR3 length: 14 residues. CDR3 in amino acids: CASSTATGGTEAFF. In nucleotides, the CDR3 is TGCGCCAGCAGCACGGCGACAGGGGGCACTGAAGCTTTCTTT.

The chain carries TRBV6-5 and TRBJ2-2, with a tentative D call TRBD1 (5 bases). Trimming shortened V by 4 bases and J by 1 base, and 10 bases separated the two germline ends. Germline CDR1 reads MNHEY; CDR2 reads SVGAGI. The CDR3 loop spans 15 amino acids. The CDR3 nucleotides read TGTGCCAGCAGTTTGGGCCAGGGGAACACCGGGGAGCTGTTTTTT. Encoded protein: CASSLGQGNTGELFF.

This chain joins TRBV5-1 and TRBJ2-2; possible D gene TRBD1, 5 bases. Germline V gene data show CDR1 as SGHRS and CDR2 as YFSETQ. The CDR3 runs 16 residues. V lost 0 bases and J 1 base, leaving 10 bases between the germline ends. CDR3 DNA: TGCGCCAGCAGCTTGGGGCAGGGCAGGAACACCGGGGAGCTGTTTTTT. Amino acids: CASSLGQGRNTGELFF.

This clone appeared once. V gene TRBV7-3 combines with J gene TRBJ2-5; D perhaps matches TRBD1 (6 bases). The length of the CDR3 is 15 residues. The V end lost 0 bases, the J end lost 5 bases, and 13 bases lay between the germline ends. The germline V gene has CDR1 SGHTA and CDR2 FQGTGA. The CDR3 reads CASSLTGALVETQYF. The CDR3 nucleotides are TGTGCCAGCAGCTTAACGGGGGCTTTAGTGGAGACCCAGTACTTC.

This sequence joins TRBV28 and TRBJ1-5; D ambiguous. The V gene's germline CDR1 is MDHEN and CDR2 SYDVKM. The V end was cut by 4 bases, the J end by 4 bases, with 14 bases between. This CDR3 is 15 amino acids long. The CDR3 sequence is CASSWRDGTNQPQHF. CDR3 nucleotides: TGTGCCAGCAGTTGGAGGGATGGAACTAATCAGCCCCAGCATTTT.

This sequence joins TRBV7-8 and TRBJ1-6, with D perhaps TRBD1 (5 bases). The CDR3 is 17 residues long. Deletions cut 5 bases from V and 9 bases from J, with 23 bases between. In germline, CDR1 is SGHVS, CDR2 FQNEAQ. The CDR3 DNA is TGTGCCAGCAGCCGTGGGGGGGAAGGCCTAGTAGGTTCACCCCTCCACTTT. It translates to CASSRGGEGLVGSPLHF.

This clone was counted a single time. The J gene is TRBJ1-5, the V gene TRBV12-5; 10 positions match TRBD1. The CDR3 has 18 residues. Trimming took 1 base from V and 3 from J; bases not matched to a gene: 9. Germline V gene sequence: CDR1 LGHNT, CDR2 FRNRAP. In DNA, the CDR3 is TGTGCTAGTGGTTTGGCCCTTACCGGGACAGGGGACAATCAGCCCCAGCATTTT. Its translation: CASGLALTGTGDNQPQHF.

This clone came up a few times. DNA of the CDR3: TGTGCCAGCAGTTCCCAGGGGATCGGCTATGGCTACACCTTC. Its protein is CASSSQGIGYGYTF. This chain uses TRBV27 with TRBJ1-2; D perhaps matches TRBD1 (6 bases). The CDR3 runs 14 residues. The V end was cut by 4 bases, the J end by 4 bases, with 13 bases between. CDR1 and CDR2 from the germline V gene are MNHEY and SMNVEV (reference sequence).

This rearrangement joins TRBV7-8 to TRBJ2-3, with D perhaps TRBD1 (5 bases). Germline V gene data show CDR1 as SGHVS and CDR2 as FQNEAQ. V was clipped by 4 bases and J by 5 bases, with 13 bases between them. The CDR3 is made up of 14 amino acids. CDR3 sequence reads: CASSYDSTEDTQYF. The DNA of the CDR3 is TGTGCCAGCAGCTACGACTCGACAGAAGATACGCAGTATTTT.

V is TRBV6-6 and J is TRBJ2-2; maybe TRBD2 (5 bases). Germline CDR1 reads MNHNY; CDR2 reads SVGAGI (reference sequence). CDR3 size: 16 residues. The V end was cut by 0 bases, the J end by 7 bases, with 15 bases between. The chain's CDR3 is CASSYSGGLAVGELFF. The CDR3 nucleotides are TGTGCCAGCAGTTACTCCGGTGGGCTAGCAGTCGGGGAGCTGTTTTTT.

The chain recombines TRBV7-9 with TRBJ1-3; D gene unclear. The V gene lost 2 bases and the J gene lost 0 bases, with 5 bases spanning the gap. CDR1 is SEHNR and CDR2 is FQNEAQ in the germline V gene (reference sequence). This CDR3 spans 14 amino acids. In DNA, the CDR3 is TGTGCCAGCAGCTTACTATTCTCTGGAAACACCATATATTTT. The encoded protein is CASSLLFSGNTIYF.

The V gene is TRBV30, the J gene TRBJ1-6; D not certain. This CDR3 is built from 16 residues. The germline V gene has CDR1 GTSNPN and CDR2 SVGIG (reference sequence). Trimming took off 0 bases at V and 4 bases at J, with 13 bases between the two ends. CDR3 DNA: TGTGCCTGGAGTGTACCGGGGTATAGTTATAATTCACCCCTCCACTTT. Its translation: CAWSVPGYSYNSPLHF. The full variable domain, completed using reference TRBV30 and TRBJ1-6, is SQTIHQWPATLVQPVGSPLSLECTVEGTSNPNLYWYRQAAGRGLQLLFYSVGIGQISSEVPQNLSASRPQDRQFILSSKKLLLSDSGFYLCAWSVPGYSYNSPLHFGNGTRLTVT.

This clone is a singleton in its sample. The chain uses TRBV6-1 and TRBJ1-2; 8 nucleotides match TRBD1. V shed 2 bases, J shed 2 bases, and the junction held 4 bases outside the gene matches. The CDR3 covers 15 residues. Germline CDR1 is MNHNS and CDR2 is SASEGT. CDR3 nucleotides: TGTGCCAGCAGTGAATACCACAGGGGGAACTATGGCTACACCTTC. It is translated as CASSEYHRGNYGYTF.

The chain uses TRBV5-6 and TRBJ1-2; maybe TRBD1 (6 bases). The CDR3 extends over 13 amino acids. Germline CDR1 and CDR2: SGHDT and YYEEEE. The V end lost 4 bases, the J end lost 6 bases, and 13 bases lay between the germline ends. The CDR3 loop reads CASSEGGRNGYTF. CDR3 in DNA: TGTGCCAGCAGCGAAGGGGGTAGGAATGGCTACACCTTC. The full variable domain, rest sourced from reference TRBV5-6 and TRBJ1-2, is DAGVTQSPTHLIKTRGQQVTLRCSPKSGHDTVSWYQQALGQGPQFIFQYYEEEERQRGNFPDRFSGHQFPNYSSELNVNALLLGDSALYLCASSEGGRNGYTFGSGTRLTVV.

The J gene is TRBJ2-2, the V gene TRBV11-1, with a tentative D call TRBD1 (5 bases). This CDR3 is 16 amino acids long. V dropped 5 bases and J dropped 0 bases, with 13 bases sitting between them. From germline, CDR1 is SGHAT and CDR2 FQDESV (reference sequence). CDR3 residues: CASSPKGMTNTGELFF. The CDR3 DNA is TGTGCCAGCAGCCCCAAGGGGATGACGAACACCGGGGAGCTGTTTTTT.

The V call is TRBV27, the J call TRBJ2-7, with 13 bases matching TRBD2. Germline V gene lookup returns CDR1 MNHEY and CDR2 SMNVEV (reference sequence). Trimming cost V 4 bases and J 6 bases; bases outside gene matches: 6. The CDR3 spans 15 residues. DNA for the CDR3: TGTGCCAGCAGTTGGACGGGACTAGCGGGATCCGAGCAGTACTTC. Its protein product is CASSWTGLAGSEQYF.

The sample holds one count of this clone. The chain recombines TRBV24-1 with TRBJ1-5; D is perhaps TRBD1 (6 bases). Trimming removed 9 bases from V and 4 bases from J, with 18 bases in between. The CDR3 is made up of 15 amino acids. The germline V gene encodes CDR1 KGHDR and CDR2 SFDVKD. DNA of the CDR3: TGTGCCACCTCTCCACACGGGACACAAAATCAGCCCCAGCATTTT. This sequence encodes CATSPHGTQNQPQHF.

In its sample, this clone ranks as medium-sized (0.01 to 0.1%). The chain is built from TRBV20-1 and TRBJ2-3; TRBD2 might be the D (6 bases). Per the germline V gene, CDR1 is DFQATT and CDR2 is SNEGSKA (reference sequence). CDR3 length: 14 residues. With 3 bases removed from V and 2 bases from J, the gap between germline ends came to 12 bases. The CDR3 reads CSASKVADTDTQYF. The CDR3 nucleotides are TGCAGTGCTAGTAAGGTAGCGGACACAGATACGCAGTATTTT.